The clone carrying this T cell receptor beta chain was found many times. Trimming stripped 0 bases from V and 7 bases from J, with 10 bases between. CDR1 is ENHRY, CDR2 SYGVKD, per germline. The CDR3 is made up of 14 amino acids. This sample was taken from a study of T cells in Graves' hyperthyroidism and ophthalmopathy. Thyroid ultrasound, orbital computed tomography, clinical symptoms, and serum thyroxine and TRAb underpinned diagnoses. RNA transcripts gave rise to amplified TCR beta CDR3 regions. An initial round of RT-PCR targeting the TCR CDR3 relied on the HTBI primer set. Using its own MiXCR run on the multiplex PCR reads, TCRdb lists one record per CDR3 protein. The table includes some 600,000 distinct CDR3 sequences, approximately 15% detected once.

This chain joins TRBV10-3 and TRBJ1-5; no firm D call. This sequence originates from a young woman with Graves' hyperthyroidism that later progressed to Graves' ophthalmopathy. The material sequenced was blood. The CDR3 DNA follows: TGTGCCATCAGTGAGTCGGGCGGTCACCAGCCCCAGCATTTT. Translated, it gives CAISESGGHQPQHF.